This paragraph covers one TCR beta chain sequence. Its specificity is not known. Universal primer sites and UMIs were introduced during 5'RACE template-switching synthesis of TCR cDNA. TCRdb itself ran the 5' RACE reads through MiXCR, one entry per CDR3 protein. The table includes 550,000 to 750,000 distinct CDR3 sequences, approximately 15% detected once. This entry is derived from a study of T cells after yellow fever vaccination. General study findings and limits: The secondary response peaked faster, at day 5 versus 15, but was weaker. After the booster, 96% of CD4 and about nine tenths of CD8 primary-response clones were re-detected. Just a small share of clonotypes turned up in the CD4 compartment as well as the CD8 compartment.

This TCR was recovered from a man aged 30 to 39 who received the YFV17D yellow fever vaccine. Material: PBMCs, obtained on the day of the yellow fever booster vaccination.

CDR3 sequence: CATGDVLYNSPLHF. The CDR3 coding sequence is TGTGCCACAGGGGACGTACTTTATAATTCACCCCTCCACTTT. The V and J genes are TRBV3-1 and TRBJ1-6, with D possibly TRBD1 on 6 matching bases. The CDR3 covers 14 residues. Germline lookup yields CDR1 LGHDT and CDR2 YNNKEL (reference sequence). V shed 10 bases and J shed 4 bases, with 14 bases lying between them.